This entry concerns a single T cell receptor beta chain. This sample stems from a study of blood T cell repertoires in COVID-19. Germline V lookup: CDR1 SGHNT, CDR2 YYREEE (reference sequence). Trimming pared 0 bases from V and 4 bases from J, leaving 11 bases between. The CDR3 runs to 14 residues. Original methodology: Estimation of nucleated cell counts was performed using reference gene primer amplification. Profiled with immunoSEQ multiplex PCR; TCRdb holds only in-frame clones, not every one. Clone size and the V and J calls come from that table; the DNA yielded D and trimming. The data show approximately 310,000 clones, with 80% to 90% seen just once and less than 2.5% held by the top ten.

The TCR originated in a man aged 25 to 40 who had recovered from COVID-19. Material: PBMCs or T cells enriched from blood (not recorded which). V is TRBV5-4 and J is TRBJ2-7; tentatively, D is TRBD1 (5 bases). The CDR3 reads CASSLGQNRYEQYF. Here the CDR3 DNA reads TGTGCCAGCAGCTTGGGACAGAACCGATACGAGCAGTACTTC.